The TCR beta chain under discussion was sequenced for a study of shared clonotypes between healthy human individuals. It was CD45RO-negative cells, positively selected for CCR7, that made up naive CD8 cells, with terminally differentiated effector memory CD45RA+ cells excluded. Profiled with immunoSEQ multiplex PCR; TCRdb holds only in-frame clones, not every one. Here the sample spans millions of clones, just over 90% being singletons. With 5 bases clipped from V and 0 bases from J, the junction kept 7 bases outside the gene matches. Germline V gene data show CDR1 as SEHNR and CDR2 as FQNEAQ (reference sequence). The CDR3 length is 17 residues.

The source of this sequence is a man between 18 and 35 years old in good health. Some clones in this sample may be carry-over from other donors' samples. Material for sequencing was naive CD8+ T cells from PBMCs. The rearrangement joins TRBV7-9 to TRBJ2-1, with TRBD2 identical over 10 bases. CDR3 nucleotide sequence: TGTGCCAGCAGCGCCAGACTAGCGGGCTACTCCTACAATGAGCAGTTCTTC. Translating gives CASSARLAGYSYNEQFF.